Listed below are T cell receptor beta chains from one sample, sequenced in a study of blood T cells in healthy people across ages. MiXCR, run by TCRdb on the 5' RACE reads, gives a single entry per CDR3 protein. The data show over 500,000 distinct CDR3 sequences, about 27% seen once. The same sample was also used in a study of T cells of mothers and their children.

The specimen sequenced was blood. The receptors were sampled from a boy younger than 10 in good health. Each CDR3 is given with its conserved first and last residue. D genes are given only for firm matches. Some rows have no size entry. The others give once, few or many, or a class for an expanded clone.

>TRBV6-6|-|TRBJ1-4|few
CASSFTGDGEKLFF
TGTGCCAGCAGTTTTACCGGGGATGGTGAAAAACTGTTTTTT
>TRBV5-1|-|TRBJ2-3|-
CASSQALADTDTQYF
TGCGCCAGCAGTCAGGCGTTAGCGGACACAGATACGCAGTATTTT
>TRBV5-1|-|TRBJ2-2|-
CASTRRGTNTNTGELFF
TGCGCCAGCACCCGACGGGGTACTAACACGAACACCGGGGAGCTGTTTTTT
>TRBV6-5|-|TRBJ1-2|-
CASSVGHGYTF
TGTGCCAGCAGCGTAGGGCATGGCTACACCTTC
>TRBV2|-|TRBJ2-7|-
CATRDHLLGYEQYF
TGTGCCACCCGGGACCACCTCCTAGGGTACGAGCAGTACTTC
>TRBV4-1|TRBD1|TRBJ2-1|few
CASSQIEGGTGNLGFYNEQFF
TGCGCCAGCAGCCAAATTGAGGGCGGGACAGGGAATTTGGGATTCTACAATGAGCAGTTCTTC
>TRBV11-2|-|TRBJ2-5|few
CASSSWRAPQETQYF
TGTGCCAGCAGCTCGTGGAGGGCGCCCCAAGAGACCCAGTACTTC
>TRBV12-3/TRBV12-4|TRBD1|TRBJ2-4|-
CASSGTGGFQYF
TGTGCCAGCAGTGGGACAGGGGGGTTTCAGTACTTC
>TRBV12-3/TRBV12-4|-|TRBJ2-7|-
CASSFMGLYEQYF
TGTGCCAGCAGTTTCATGGGGCTCTACGAGCAGTACTTC
>TRBV6-5|-|TRBJ2-5|few
CASSSLANYYQETQYF
TGTGCCAGCAGTTCCTTAGCAAATTATTACCAAGAGACCCAGTACTTC
>TRBV18|-|TRBJ1-1|few
CASSPTDGNTEAFF
TGTGCCAGCTCACCAACGGACGGGAACACTGAAGCTTTCTTT
>TRBV15|-|TRBJ2-5|few
CATSRSSSRLEETQYF
TGTGCCACCAGCAGATCTAGCTCACGTCTAGAAGAGACCCAGTACTTC
>TRBV7-2|-|TRBJ2-2|-
CASRSNHGTPVTGLFF
TGTGCCAGCAGATCTAACCACGGGACACCGGTTACGGGGCTGTTTTTT
>TRBV30|TRBD1|TRBJ2-7|few
CAWSTGQGYEQYF
TGTGCCTGGAGTACCGGACAGGGCTACGAGCAGTACTTC
>TRBV3-1|-|TRBJ1-1|-
CASSQDGGPGGTEAFF
TGTGCCAGCAGCCAAGATGGTGGCCCCGGCGGCACTGAAGCTTTCTTT
>TRBV7-6|TRBD2|TRBJ2-5|few
CASSSGTSFPQYF
TGTGCCAGCAGCTCCGGGACTAGCTTTCCGCAGTACTTC
>TRBV25-1|TRBD2|TRBJ2-7|-
CASSEASGGVSFYEQYF
TGTGCCAGCAGTGAGGCTAGCGGGGGGGTTTCGTTCTACGAGCAGTACTTC
>TRBV4-3|TRBD1|TRBJ2-3|few
CASSQGKDREGPTSTDTQYF
TGCGCCAGCAGCCAAGGGAAGGACAGGGAAGGCCCCACTAGCACAGATACGCAGTATTTT
>TRBV15|-|TRBJ1-1|-
CATSRGTGNTEAFF
TGTGCCACCAGCAGAGGCACAGGGAACACTGAAGCTTTCTTT
>TRBV27|TRBD1|TRBJ1-4|-
CASRNGQGNTGPKAEKLFF
TGTGCCAGCAGAAATGGACAGGGGAATACGGGGCCTAAGGCTGAAAAACTGTTTTTT
>TRBV7-6|TRBD2|TRBJ2-5|-
CASTVLAGGETQYF
TGTGCCAGCACCGTACTAGCGGGGGGGGAGACCCAGTACTTC
>TRBV14|TRBD2|TRBJ2-2|-
CASSQVAGVNTGELFF
TGTGCCAGCAGCCAAGTAGCGGGAGTTAACACCGGGGAGCTGTTTTTT
>TRBV7-2|-|TRBJ2-2|few
CASSFSAATGELFF
TGTGCCAGCAGCTTCTCGGCAGCGACCGGGGAGCTGTTTTTT
>TRBV7-2|-|TRBJ2-5|-
CASSLVTGVVETQYF
TGTGCCAGCAGCTTAGTTACGGGAGTAGTGGAGACCCAGTACTTC
>TRBV12-3/TRBV12-4|-|TRBJ2-5|few
CASRTALGSGQETQYF
TGTGCCAGCAGGACCGCTTTAGGGAGCGGCCAAGAGACCCAGTACTTC
>TRBV29-1|-|TRBJ1-1|-
CSVRRSLGNTEAFF
TGCAGCGTTCGCCGCAGCTTGGGGAACACTGAAGCTTTCTTT
>TRBV5-6|-|TRBJ2-7|-
CASSYANRVSYEQYF
TGTGCCAGCAGCTACGCGAACAGGGTTTCCTACGAGCAGTACTTC
>TRBV21-1|-|TRBJ1-1|-
CASSKCTGLGTEAFF
TGTGCCAGCAGCAAATGTACAGGGCTGGGCACTGAAGCTTTCTTT
>TRBV18|-|TRBJ2-5|-
CASSPGGPQYF
TGTGCCAGCTCACCAGGAGGGCCCCAGTACTTC